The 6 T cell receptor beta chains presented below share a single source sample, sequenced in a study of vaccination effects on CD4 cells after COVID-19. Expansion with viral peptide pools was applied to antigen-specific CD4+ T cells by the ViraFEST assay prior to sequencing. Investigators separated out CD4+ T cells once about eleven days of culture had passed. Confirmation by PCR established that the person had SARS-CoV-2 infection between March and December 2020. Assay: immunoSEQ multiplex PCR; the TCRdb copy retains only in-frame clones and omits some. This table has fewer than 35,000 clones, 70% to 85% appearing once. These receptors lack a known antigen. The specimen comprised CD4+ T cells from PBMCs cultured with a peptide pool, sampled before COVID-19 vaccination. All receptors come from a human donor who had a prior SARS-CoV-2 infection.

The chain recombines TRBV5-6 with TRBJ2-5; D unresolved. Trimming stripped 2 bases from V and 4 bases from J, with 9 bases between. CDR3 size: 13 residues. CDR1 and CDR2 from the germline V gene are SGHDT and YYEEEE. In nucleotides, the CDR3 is TGTGCCAGCAGCTTAGGACCCCGAGAGACCCAGTACTTC. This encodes CASSLGPRETQYF. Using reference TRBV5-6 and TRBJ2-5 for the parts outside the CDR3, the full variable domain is DAGVTQSPTHLIKTRGQQVTLRCSPKSGHDTVSWYQQALGQGPQFIFQYYEEEERQRGNFPDRFSGHQFPNYSSELNVNALLLGDSALYLCASSLGPRETQYFGPGTRLLVL.

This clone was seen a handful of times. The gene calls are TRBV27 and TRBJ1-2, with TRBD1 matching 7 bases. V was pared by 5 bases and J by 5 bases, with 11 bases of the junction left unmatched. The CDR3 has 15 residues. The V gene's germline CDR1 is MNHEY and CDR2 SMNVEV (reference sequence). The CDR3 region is CASSPGGTLGYGYTF. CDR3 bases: TGTGCCAGCAGTCCAGGGGGAACCCTGGGGTATGGCTACACCTTC.

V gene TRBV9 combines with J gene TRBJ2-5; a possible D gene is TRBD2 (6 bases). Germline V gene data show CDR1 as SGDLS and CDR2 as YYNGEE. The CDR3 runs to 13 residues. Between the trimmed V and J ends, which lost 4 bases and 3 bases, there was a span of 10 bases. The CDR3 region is CASSPGLEETQYF. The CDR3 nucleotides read TGTGCCAGCAGCCCGGGACTTGAAGAGACCCAGTACTTC.

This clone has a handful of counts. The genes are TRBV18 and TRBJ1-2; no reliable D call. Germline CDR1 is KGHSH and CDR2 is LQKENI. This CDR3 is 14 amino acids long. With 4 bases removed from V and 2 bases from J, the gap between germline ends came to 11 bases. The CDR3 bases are TGTGCCAGCTCACAATTGACGGGCAACTATGGCTACACCTTC. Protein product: CASSQLTGNYGYTF.

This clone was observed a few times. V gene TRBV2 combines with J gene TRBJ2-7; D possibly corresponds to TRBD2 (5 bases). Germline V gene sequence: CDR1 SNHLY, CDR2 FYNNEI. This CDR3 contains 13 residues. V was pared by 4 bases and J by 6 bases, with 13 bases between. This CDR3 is CASSGVGDIEQYF. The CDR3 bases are TGTGCCAGCAGTGGGGTCGGGGATATCGAGCAGTACTTC.

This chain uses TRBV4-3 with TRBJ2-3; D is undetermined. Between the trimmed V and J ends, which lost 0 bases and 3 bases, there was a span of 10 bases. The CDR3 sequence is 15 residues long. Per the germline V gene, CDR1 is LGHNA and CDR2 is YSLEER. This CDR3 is CASSQDKTLTDTQYF. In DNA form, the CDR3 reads TGCGCCAGCAGCCAAGATAAAACCTTAACAGATACGCAGTATTTT.